These 25 T cell receptor beta chains originate from one sample sequenced in a study of CD8+CD57+ T cells in acquired aplastic anemia. Genomic DNA, serving as template, underwent TCR beta VDJ and CDR3 profiling. TCRdb analysed the reads with MiXCR anew, one entry per CDR3 protein. The table has fewer than 70,000 distinct CDR3 sequences, roughly half seen once. The sequenced sample consisted of sorted CD4+, CD8+, or CD8+CD57+ T cells (not recorded which) from PBMCs. Source of these receptors: a human donor in good health, serving as a control.

J is TRBJ1-2 and V is TRBV6-1; D is ambiguous. Germline V CDR1 and CDR2: MNHNS, SASEGT. Trimming removed 8 bases at V and 2 bases at J, with 21 bases between. The CDR3 totals 16 residues. The CDR3 protein is CASLPSVGFRNYGYTF. The DNA of the CDR3 is TGTGCCAGCTTACCCTCGGTGGGTTTCAGGAACTATGGCTACACCTTC.

This clonotype showed up just once. The CDR3 region has the DNA TGCAGCGTGTCGGATGAGTCCTCTGGAAACACCATATATTTT. Translation gives CSVSDESSGNTIYF. V usage is TRBV29-1 and J usage is TRBJ1-3, with D uncertain. V shed 6 bases and J shed 0 bases, with 12 bases lying between them. In germline, CDR1 is SQVTM, CDR2 ANQGSEA. The CDR3 loop spans 14 amino acids. The whole variable domain, filled in from reference TRBV29-1 and TRBJ1-3, reads SAVISQKPSRDICQRGTSLTIQCQVDSQVTMMFWYRQQPGQSLTLIATANQGSEATYESGFVIDKFPISRPNLTFSTLTVSNMSPEDSSIYLCSVSDESSGNTIYFGEGSWLTVV.

At least ten counts were recorded for this clonotype. This rearrangement joins TRBV9 to TRBJ2-3; 8 bases match TRBD2. Trimming at V came to 3 bases and at J to 3 bases, leaving 9 bases not matched to a gene. This CDR3 is 16 amino acids long. CDR1 is SGDLS and CDR2 is YYNGEE in the germline V gene. The CDR3 loop reads CASSARGGGGTDTQYF. The CDR3 coding sequence is TGTGCCAGCAGCGCCCGGGGGGGCGGAGGTACAGATACGCAGTATTTT.

A remark on this clonotype: The junction and the germline gene differ at one end; a read error may be behind it. This chain connects TRBV20-1 to TRBJ1-6; tentatively, D is TRBD1 (5 bases). The length of the CDR3 is 14 residues. Germline V gene sequence: CDR1 DFQATT, CDR2 SNEGSKA (reference sequence). CDR3 sequence (DNA): TGCAGTGCTAGCCGGGACGGGAATAATTCACCCTTCCACTTT. As protein: CSASRDGNNSPFHF.

This chain connects TRBV10-3 to TRBJ2-3; TRBD1 aligns across 9 bases. CDR1 ENHRY and CDR2 SYGVKD come from the germline V gene. The CDR3 is made up of 14 amino acids. V shed 7 bases, J shed 3 bases, and the junction held 5 bases outside the gene matches. Written as DNA, the CDR3 is TGTGCCATCACTAATGGACAGGGGACAGATACGCAGTATTTT. Residues: CAITNGQGTDTQYF.

This chain links TRBV6-1 with TRBJ1-1; D remains ambiguous. V lost 7 bases and J 0 bases, leaving 12 bases between the germline ends. The germline CDR1 and CDR2 sequences are MNHNS and SASEGT. The CDR3 spans 14 residues. In DNA, the CDR3 is TGTGCCAGCACCCTTGATCTAGTGAACACTGAAGCTTTCTTT. Protein sequence: CASTLDLVNTEAFF.

The chain employs TRBV7-2 and TRBJ1-4; TRBD1 might be the D (6 bases). V was clipped by 0 bases and J by 8 bases, with 7 bases between them. The CDR3 extends over 13 amino acids. Germline V gene data show CDR1 as SGHTA and CDR2 as FQGNSA. CDR3: CASSLARGEKLFF. Here the CDR3 DNA reads TGTGCCAGCAGCTTAGCAAGGGGGGAAAAACTGTTTTTT.

The rearrangement uses TRBV15 and TRBJ2-2; no firm D call. V gave up 8 bases and J gave up 2 bases, with 6 bases separating them. The germline CDR1 and CDR2 sequences are LNHNV and YYDKDF (reference sequence). This CDR3 is built from 12 residues. The CDR3, as DNA: TGTGCCACCGGTCTTAACACCGGGGAGCTGTTTTTT. Translation: CATGLNTGELFF. The whole variable domain, filled in from reference TRBV15 and TRBJ2-2, reads DAMVIQNPRYQVTQFGKPVTLSCSQTLNHNVMYWYQQKSSQAPKLLFHYYDKDFNNEADTPDNFQSRRPNTSFCFLDIRSPGLGDTAMYLCATGLNTGELFFGEGSRLTVL.

The table lists this clonotype with many counts. The chain recombines TRBV6-5 with TRBJ2-3, with D unclear. This CDR3 region has 13 residues. CDR1 is MNHEY, CDR2 SVGAGI, per germline. With 6 bases removed from V and 2 bases from J, the gap between germline ends came to 9 bases. CDR3 region: CASRGIPTDTQYF. Written as DNA, the CDR3 is TGTGCCAGCAGAGGTATCCCCACAGATACGCAGTATTTT.

This clonotype has ten or more counts. The chain employs TRBV5-6 and TRBJ1-1; no reliable D call. CDR1 SGHDT and CDR2 YYEEEE come from the germline V gene. This CDR3 has 15 amino acids. The V end lost 7 bases, the J end lost 0 bases, and 16 bases lay between the germline ends. CDR3 bases: TGTGCCAGCTTAAAGCGGGCGAACCTGAACACTGAAGCTTTCTTT. Encoded protein: CASLKRANLNTEAFF.

The chain employs TRBV24-1 and TRBJ1-1; D might be TRBD1 (6 bases). The V and J ends lost 8 bases and 3 bases respectively, with 18 bases between them. Per germline, CDR1 KGHDR and CDR2 SFDVKD. This CDR3 region has 15 residues. Here the CDR3 DNA reads TGTGCCACCATCTCCCTAGGGGGGGCGGACACTGAAGCTTTCTTT. It specifies CATISLGGADTEAFF.

The V call is TRBV25-1, the J call TRBJ1-1, with unresolved D. Germline loops: CDR1 MGHDK, CDR2 SYGVNS. V shed 6 bases and J shed 5 bases, with 19 bases lying between them. The CDR3 has 15 residues. CDR3 nucleotide sequence: TGTGCCAGCAGCGTAGGACCCACGATACTGACTGAAGCTTTCTTT. The encoded protein is CASSVGPTILTEAFF.

This clonotype was seen many times. The gene calls are TRBV11-2 and TRBJ2-7; D may correspond to TRBD1 or TRBD2 (5 bases each). Between the trimmed V and J ends, which lost 2 bases and 3 bases, there was a span of 17 bases. Germline lookup yields CDR1 SGHAT and CDR2 FQNNGV. The CDR3 consists of 16 residues. The CDR3 sequence: CASSLYPRGLNYEQYF. In DNA, the CDR3 is TGTGCCAGCAGCTTATATCCTCGGGGCCTCAACTACGAGCAGTACTTC.

This clonotype was seen many times. This chain links TRBV9 with TRBJ2-1, with 9 bases identical to TRBD2. Per the germline V gene, CDR1 is SGDLS and CDR2 is YYNGEE. The length of the CDR3 is 16 residues. Trimming cost V 0 bases and J 3 bases; bases outside gene matches: 4. The CDR3 DNA reads as TGTGCCAGCAGCGTAGAGGGACTAGCAGACTACAATGAGCAGTTCTTC. Protein sequence: CASSVEGLADYNEQFF. The full variable domain, completed using reference TRBV9 and TRBJ2-1, is DSGVTQTPKHLITATGQRVTLRCSPRSGDLSVYWYQQSLDQGLQFLIQYYNGEERAKGNILERFSAQQFPDLHSELNLSSLELGDSALYFCASSVEGLADYNEQFFGPGTRLTVL.

The rearrangement links TRBV7-9 to TRBJ1-1, with TRBD1 identical over 10 bases. V was clipped by 4 bases and J by 9 bases; unmatched bases: 2. The CDR3 has 12 amino acids. Germline-derived CDR1 and CDR2 are SEHNR and FQNEAQ (reference sequence). CDR3 coding DNA: TGTGCCAGCAGCTGGGACAGGGGAAAAGCTTTCTTT. Translated, it gives CASSWDRGKAFF.

The chain is built from TRBV20-1 and TRBJ2-7; D perhaps matches TRBD2 (6 bases). The V gene lost 7 bases and the J gene lost 1 base, with 14 bases spanning the gap. The V gene's germline CDR1 is DFQATT and CDR2 SNEGSKA (reference sequence). This CDR3 spans 13 amino acids. The CDR3 DNA reads TGCAGTGGTTACCGGGACTCGTCCTACGAGCAGTACTTC. This codes for CSGYRDSSYEQYF.

In this sample, this clonotype turned up many times. The chain employs TRBV14 and TRBJ2-7, with D possibly matching TRBD2 (5 bases). Trimming shortened V by 6 bases and J by 0 bases, and 15 bases separated the two germline ends. Germline CDR1 is SGHDN and CDR2 is FVKESK. CDR3 size: 15 residues. CDR3: CASSPDPRDSYEQYF. The CDR3 DNA reads TGTGCCAGCAGTCCTGACCCCCGGGACTCCTACGAGCAGTACTTC.

This clonotype was seen repeatedly, ten times or more. This rearrangement joins TRBV19 to TRBJ1-1, with 10 positions matching TRBD1. In germline, CDR1 is LNHDA, CDR2 SQIVND (reference sequence). CDR3 length: 17 residues. The V gene end was trimmed by 6 bases and the J gene end by 3 bases; junction bases not matched to a gene: 13. CDR3 DNA: TGTGCCAGTAGCTTATCATACGGGACAGGGGAGGACACTGAAGCTTTCTTT. This gives the protein CASSLSYGTGEDTEAFF.

This clonotype was detected ten times or more. The rearrangement links TRBV6-1 to TRBJ1-3, with D hard to call. Germline lookup yields CDR1 MNHNS and CDR2 SASEGT. The V end lost 6 bases, the J end lost 0 bases, and 18 bases lay between the germline ends. The CDR3 consists of 17 residues. CDR3 in amino acids: CASSPADFTSSGNTIYF. The CDR3 coding sequence is TGTGCCAGCAGCCCTGCGGACTTCACGAGCTCTGGAAACACCATATATTTT.

The sample holds many counts of this clonotype. This rearrangement joins TRBV12-5 to TRBJ2-2, with D maybe TRBD1 (6 bases). The germline V gene has CDR1 LGHNT and CDR2 FRNRAP. This CDR3 region has 15 residues. With 5 bases removed from V and 0 bases from J, the gap between germline ends came to 10 bases. The CDR3 reads CASGPRTANTGELFF. In nucleotides, the CDR3 is TGTGCTAGTGGTCCCCGGACAGCGAACACCGGGGAGCTGTTTTTT.

CDR3 amino acids: CASSGDGRGGNSPLHF. CDR3 bases: TGTGCCAGCAGCGGGGACGGGAGGGGAGGCAACTCACCCCTCCACTTT. The rearrangement links TRBV9 to TRBJ1-6, with D possibly TRBD1 on 5 matching bases. V was pared by 3 bases and J by 10 bases, with 20 bases between. Germline values: CDR1 SGDLS, CDR2 YYNGEE. The CDR3 is 16 residues long.

The genes are TRBV6-1 and TRBJ1-1, with D perhaps TRBD1 (5 bases). Germline CDR1 is MNHNS and CDR2 is SASEGT. The germline V and J ends were trimmed by 4 bases and 6 bases, with 15 bases remaining between them. The CDR3 has 14 amino acids. The CDR3: CASSARGRGAEAFF. CDR3 bases: TGTGCCAGCAGTGCCCGGGGTAGGGGCGCTGAAGCTTTCTTT.

The chain carries TRBV29-1 and TRBJ1-2; no definite D call. Trimming took 8 bases from V and 6 from J, leaving 10 bases between them. CDR3 length: 10 residues. Germline values: CDR1 SQVTM, CDR2 ANQGSEA. This CDR3 reads CSTYDNGYTF. The CDR3, as DNA: TGCAGCACGTACGACAATGGCTACACCTTC.

In this sample, this clonotype turned up a few times. The chain uses TRBV29-1 and TRBJ2-7, with D perhaps matching TRBD2 (6 bases). With 8 bases removed from V and 3 bases from J, the gap between germline ends came to 14 bases. The CDR3 covers 12 residues. The V gene's germline CDR1 is SQVTM and CDR2 ANQGSEA. The CDR3: CSFRDSGYEQYF. Here the CDR3 DNA reads TGCAGCTTTCGGGACTCAGGCTACGAGCAGTACTTC.

Ten or more counts support this clonotype. The chain recombines TRBV7-9 with TRBJ1-1, with D possibly matching TRBD1 (5 bases). CDR1 and CDR2 (germline): SEHNR, FQNEAQ (reference sequence). V was trimmed by 5 bases and J by 6 bases, leaving 10 bases between them. The CDR3 has 12 residues. CDR3 region: CASSPTGAEAFF. CDR3 coding DNA: TGTGCCAGCAGCCCCACGGGGGCTGAAGCTTTCTTT. The whole variable domain, filled in from reference TRBV7-9 and TRBJ1-1, reads DTGVSQNPRHKITKRGQNVTFRCDPISEHNRLYWYRQTLGQGPEFLTYFQNEAQLEKSRLLSDRFSAERPKGSFSTLEIQRTEQGDSAMYLCASSPTGAEAFFGQGTRLTVV.